This is a list of T cell receptor beta chains from one sample in a study of T cells in Graves' hyperthyroidism and ophthalmopathy. One entry per CDR3 protein results from TCRdb running MiXCR on the multiplex PCR reads. The sample has about 340,000 distinct CDR3 sequences, 20% to 25% seen once; the top ten hold 50% to 65%. The sample comprised blood. These receptors were collected from a woman aged 45-59 years with Graves' hyperthyroidism. Each CDR3 is given with its conserved first and last residue. D genes are given only for firm matches. Size is omitted from some rows. Given values are once, few, many or a class for expanded clones.

CDR3: CASSLVTGLTDTQYF
DNA: TGTGCCAGCAGTTTAGTGACAGGGCTGACAGATACGCAGTATTTT
J: TRBJ2-3
D: TRBD1
V: TRBV27
size: NA

CDR3: CASSFSVNNQPQHF
DNA: TGTGCCAGCAGTTTTTCAGTAAACAATCAGCCCCAGCATTTT
J: TRBJ1-5
D: NA
V: TRBV28
size: many

CDR3: CASSFRLAGRETQYF
DNA: TGTGCCAGCAGCTTCCGACTAGCGGGGAGGGAGACCCAGTACTTC
J: TRBJ2-5
D: TRBD2
V: TRBV11-2
size: NA

CDR3: CASSPGQSLNTEAFF
DNA: TGCGCCAGCAGCCCCGGACAGTCCTTGAACACTGAAGCTTTCTTT
J: TRBJ1-1
D: NA
V: TRBV5-1
size: many

CDR3: CASSRDSRGAYEQHF
DNA: TGCGCCAGCAGCAGGGACAGCCGCGGGGCCTACGAGCAGCACTTC
J: TRBJ2-7
D: NA
V: TRBV5-1
size: NA

CDR3: CAISAGTAYGYTF
DNA: TGTGCCATCAGTGCCGGGACCGCATATGGCTACACCTTC
J: TRBJ1-2
D: NA
V: TRBV10-3
size: many

CDR3: CATSDSTSGGHTGELFF
DNA: TGTGCCACCAGTGACAGCACTAGCGGGGGCCACACCGGGGAGCTGTTTTTT
J: TRBJ2-2
D: TRBD2
V: TRBV24-1
size: many

CDR3: CATSDFGQGRTGELFF
DNA: TGTGCCACCAGTGATTTCGGACAGGGGCGAACCGGGGAGCTGTTTTTT
J: TRBJ2-2
D: TRBD1
V: TRBV24-1
size: NA

CDR3: CASSLGAENYGYTF
DNA: TGTGCCAGCAGCTTAGGGGCCGAAAACTATGGCTACACCTTC
J: TRBJ1-2
D: NA
V: TRBV11-3
size: many

CDR3: CAWSVPGLAGHDEAKNIQYF
DNA: TGTGCCTGGAGTGTCCCGGGACTAGCGGGACATGATGAAGCCAAAAACATTCAGTACTTC
J: TRBJ2-4
D: TRBD2
V: TRBV30
size: NA

CDR3: CASSEALASSYEQYF
DNA: TGTGCCAGCAGTGAAGCGCTTGCAAGCTCCTACGAGCAGTACTTC
J: TRBJ2-7
D: NA
V: TRBV2
size: many

CDR3: CSPTSGGYNEQFF
DNA: TGCAGTCCCACTAGCGGGGGTTACAATGAGCAGTTCTTC
J: TRBJ2-1
D: TRBD2
V: TRBV20-1
size: many

CDR3: CSSSGLAGDEQFF
DNA: TGCAGCTCCTCCGGACTAGCGGGAGATGAGCAGTTCTTC
J: TRBJ2-1
D: TRBD2
V: TRBV29-1
size: NA

CDR3: CASGTGTGNSPLHF
DNA: TGTGCCAGCGGTACCGGGACGGGCAATTCACCCCTCCACTTT
J: TRBJ1-6
D: NA
V: TRBV2
size: many

CDR3: CSARDPLAGGNTGELFF
DNA: TGCAGTGCTAGAGATCCATTAGCGGGGGGTAACACCGGGGAGCTGTTTTTT
J: TRBJ2-2
D: TRBD2
V: TRBV20-1
size: few

CDR3: CASSLASGTSGGAYNEQFF
DNA: TGTGCCAGCAGCTTGGCCTCCGGGACTAGCGGGGGGGCCTACAATGAGCAGTTCTTC
J: TRBJ2-1
D: TRBD2
V: TRBV5-4
size: few

CDR3: CASSSPQGHTDTQYF
DNA: TGTGCCAGCAGTTCCCCACAGGGCCACACAGATACGCAGTATTTT
J: TRBJ2-3
D: NA
V: TRBV28
size: many

CDR3: CASSQVKGSYEQYF
DNA: TGTGCCAGCAGCCAAGTAAAGGGTTCGTACGAGCAGTACTTC
J: TRBJ2-7
D: NA
V: TRBV3-1
size: many

CDR3: CSARQSYNSPLHF
DNA: TGCAGTGCTAGACAGTCGTATAATTCACCCCTCCACTTT
J: TRBJ1-6
D: NA
V: TRBV20-1
size: NA

CDR3: CASSSGQGGKGVNEQFF
DNA: TGTGCCAGCAGCTCCGGACAGGGGGGAAAAGGGGTCAATGAGCAGTTCTTC
J: TRBJ2-1
D: TRBD1
V: TRBV7-8
size: many

CDR3: CASTLEGARETQYF
DNA: TGTGCCAGCACACTAGAGGGGGCCAGAGAGACCCAGTACTTC
J: TRBJ2-5
D: TRBD1
V: TRBV6-2/TRBV6-3
size: NA

CDR3: CASSIGTSGGIEQFF
DNA: TGTGCCAGTAGTATCGGGACTAGCGGGGGGATTGAGCAGTTCTTC
J: TRBJ2-1
D: TRBD2
V: TRBV19
size: few

CDR3: CASSIRGSAKNIQYF
DNA: TGTGCCAGTAGTATAAGGGGCTCGGCCAAAAACATTCAGTACTTC
J: TRBJ2-4
D: NA
V: TRBV19
size: few

CDR3: CASTIRGGQPQHF
DNA: TGTGCCAGCACTATTAGGGGTGGCCAGCCCCAGCATTTT
J: TRBJ1-5
D: NA
V: TRBV5-8
size: many

CDR3: CASSEASLTTNEKLFF
DNA: TGTGCCAGCAGTGAAGCTTCTCTGACAACTAATGAAAAACTGTTTTTT
J: TRBJ1-4
D: NA
V: TRBV6-1
size: many

CDR3: CAWNKRRTSGAFREQFF
DNA: TGTGCCTGGAATAAAAGGCGGACTAGCGGGGCCTTTCGGGAGCAGTTCTTC
J: TRBJ2-1
D: TRBD2
V: TRBV30
size: NA

CDR3: CAIHTGGASGKNEQFF
DNA: TGTGCCATACATACCGGGGGGGCTAGCGGGAAGAATGAGCAGTTCTTC
J: TRBJ2-1
D: TRBD2
V: TRBV6-2/TRBV6-3
size: many

CDR3: CSARSGPGNEQFF
DNA: TGCAGTGCTAGATCGGGACCTGGCAATGAGCAGTTCTTC
J: TRBJ2-1
D: NA
V: TRBV20-1
size: once

CDR3: CASRDQVNQPQHF
DNA: TGTGCCAGCAGGGACCAGGTCAATCAGCCCCAGCATTTT
J: TRBJ1-5
D: NA
V: TRBV12-3/TRBV12-4
size: few

CDR3: CATSDFAGDNADTQYF
DNA: TGTGCCACCAGTGATTTTGCAGGGGACAACGCAGATACGCAGTATTTT
J: TRBJ2-3
D: NA
V: TRBV24-1
size: NA

CDR3: CASSVVGQNQNIQYF
DNA: TGCGCCAGCAGCGTAGTTGGACAGAACCAAAACATTCAGTACTTC
J: TRBJ2-4
D: NA
V: TRBV5-1
size: many

CDR3: CASRGGTSGTPHEQFF
DNA: TGTGCCAGCAGGGGCGGGACTAGCGGGACCCCCCATGAGCAGTTCTTC
J: TRBJ2-1
D: TRBD2
V: TRBV6-1
size: NA

CDR3: CASSLGGTGTQETQYF
DNA: TGTGCCAGCAGCTTAGGTGGGACAGGGACCCAAGAGACCCAGTACTTC
J: TRBJ2-5
D: TRBD1
V: TRBV7-9
size: NA

CDR3: CASSVSGTGNGELFF
DNA: TGTGCCAGCAGCGTATCCGGGACAGGGAACGGGGAGCTGTTTTTT
J: TRBJ2-2
D: TRBD1
V: TRBV7-3
size: many

CDR3: CASDETLSTDTQYF
DNA: TGTGCCAGCGATGAGACACTGAGCACAGATACGCAGTATTTT
J: TRBJ2-3
D: NA
V: TRBV6-8
size: many

CDR3: CASRSMGANEKLFF
DNA: TGCGCCAGCAGATCTATGGGGGCTAATGAAAAACTGTTTTTT
J: TRBJ1-4
D: NA
V: TRBV5-1
size: many

CDR3: CSARNPRGQETQYF
DNA: TGCAGTGCTAGAAACCCTAGAGGGCAAGAGACCCAGTACTTC
J: TRBJ2-5
D: NA
V: TRBV20-1
size: NA

CDR3: CASSLTTGLNEKLFF
DNA: TGTGCCAGCAGCCTCACGACAGGTCTTAATGAAAAACTGTTTTTT
J: TRBJ1-4
D: NA
V: TRBV7-9
size: NA

CDR3: CASSSGGWEAKNIQYF
DNA: TGTGCCAGCAGTTCCGGTGGCTGGGAAGCCAAAAACATTCAGTACTTC
J: TRBJ2-4
D: NA
V: TRBV27
size: many

CDR3: CASSQERGEVAFF
DNA: TGTGCCAGCAGCCAAGAACGGGGAGAAGTAGCTTTCTTT
J: TRBJ1-1
D: NA
V: TRBV3-1
size: many

CDR3: CAIKPGLAGGYQETQYF
DNA: TGTGCCATCAAACCGGGACTAGCGGGGGGCTATCAAGAGACCCAGTACTTC
J: TRBJ2-5
D: TRBD2
V: TRBV2
size: NA

CDR3: CASSSQNDRGDEQFF
DNA: TGTGCCAGCAGTTCACAAAACGACAGGGGTGATGAGCAGTTCTTC
J: TRBJ2-1
D: TRBD1
V: TRBV12-3/TRBV12-4
size: many

CDR3: CASSPRGRTDTQYF
DNA: TGTGCCAGCAGTCCCCGAGGCAGGACAGATACGCAGTATTTT
J: TRBJ2-3
D: NA
V: TRBV27
size: many

CDR3: CASSLLPRANTGELFF
DNA: TGTGCCAGCAGTTTACTTCCTCGGGCAAACACCGGGGAGCTGTTTTTT
J: TRBJ2-2
D: NA
V: TRBV27
size: NA

CDR3: CASSLRPSGRASGETQYF
DNA: TGTGCCAGCAGTTTGCGTCCTAGCGGGAGGGCCTCGGGAGAGACCCAGTACTTC
J: TRBJ2-5
D: TRBD2
V: TRBV12-3/TRBV12-4
size: NA

CDR3: CASSPQAVSGANVLTF
DNA: TGTGCCAGCTCACCACAGGCGGTCTCTGGGGCCAACGTCCTGACTTTC
J: TRBJ2-6
D: NA
V: TRBV18
size: few

CDR3: CASSYNSVQGWGNEKLFF
DNA: TGTGCCAGCAGTTACAACTCCGTCCAGGGATGGGGTAATGAAAAACTGTTTTTT
J: TRBJ1-4
D: NA
V: TRBV6-5
size: NA

CDR3: CASSHGGVQGTQYF
DNA: TGTGCCAGCAGCCATGGGGGCGTTCAAGGGACCCAGTACTTC
J: TRBJ2-5
D: NA
V: TRBV6-2/TRBV6-3
size: many

CDR3: CATHYRTAGARNNEQFF
DNA: TGTGCCACCCACTATCGAACAGCGGGAGCACGAAACAATGAGCAGTTCTTC
J: TRBJ2-1
D: TRBD2
V: TRBV12-3/TRBV12-4
size: NA